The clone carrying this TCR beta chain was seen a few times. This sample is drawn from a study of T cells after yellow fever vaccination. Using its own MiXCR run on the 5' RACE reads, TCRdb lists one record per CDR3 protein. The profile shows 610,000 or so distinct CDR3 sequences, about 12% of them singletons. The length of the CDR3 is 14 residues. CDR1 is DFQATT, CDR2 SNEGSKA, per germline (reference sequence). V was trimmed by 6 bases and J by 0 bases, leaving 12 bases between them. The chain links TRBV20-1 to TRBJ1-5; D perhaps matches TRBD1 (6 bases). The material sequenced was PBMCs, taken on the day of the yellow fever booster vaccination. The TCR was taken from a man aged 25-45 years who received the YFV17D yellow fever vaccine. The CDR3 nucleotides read TGCAGTGCCGTAAGGACAGCTAGCAATCAGCCCCAGCATTTT. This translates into CSAVRTASNQPQHF.